Listed below are T cell receptor beta chains from one sample, sequenced in a study of T-cell reconstitution after alpha-beta-depleted transplantation in children. TCRdb ran MiXCR on the PCR reads and lists one entry per CDR3 protein. The sample lists about 600,000 distinct CDR3 sequences, 13% occurring once. Sequences were derived from PBMCs, mostly from graft donor cells, sampled 360 days after TCRalphabeta/CD19-depleted stem cell transplant. The source of these receptors is a male patient aged 10 to 17 who had a stem cell transplant for acute myeloid leukemia, so the T cells may come from the graft donor. CDR3s include the opening cysteine and the closing phenylalanine or tryptophan. Each record gives: J gene, clone size, D gene, V gene, CDR3 protein, CDR3 DNA. D genes are given only for firm matches. The size of a clone is reported for some rows only, either as once, few or many, or as a class for expanded clones.

j_call: TRBJ2-2; clone_size: few; d_call: -; v_call: TRBV15; cdr3_aa: CATSRALMGTGELFF; cdr3_nt: TGTGCCACCAGCAGAGCGCTTATGGGAACCGGGGAGCTGTTTTTT
j_call: TRBJ2-1; clone_size: -; d_call: TRBD2; v_call: TRBV29-1; cdr3_aa: CSFGLAGGQFF; cdr3_nt: TGCAGCTTTGGACTAGCGGGAGGGCAGTTCTTC
j_call: TRBJ1-1; clone_size: -; d_call: TRBD1; v_call: TRBV7-6; cdr3_aa: CASSSPGGGTEAFF; cdr3_nt: TGTGCCAGCAGCTCCCCAGGGGGCGGCACTGAAGCTTTCTTT
j_call: TRBJ2-2; clone_size: -; d_call: TRBD1; v_call: TRBV5-1; cdr3_aa: CASLGRTGGNTGELFF; cdr3_nt: TGCGCCAGCCTTGGCAGGACAGGGGGTAACACCGGGGAGCTGTTTTTT
j_call: TRBJ2-7; clone_size: few; d_call: -; v_call: TRBV18; cdr3_aa: CASSRGAKDYEQYF; cdr3_nt: TGTGCCAGCTCACGGGGGGCTAAAGACTACGAGCAGTACTTC
j_call: TRBJ2-1; clone_size: many; d_call: -; v_call: TRBV7-3; cdr3_aa: CASSLHRSSTYNEQFF; cdr3_nt: TGTGCCAGCAGCTTACACCGTAGCTCGACCTACAATGAGCAGTTCTTC
j_call: TRBJ2-1; clone_size: -; d_call: TRBD2; v_call: TRBV9; cdr3_aa: CASTDPKGLAGGQDEQFF; cdr3_nt: TGTGCCAGCACCGACCCGAAGGGACTAGCGGGAGGGCAAGATGAGCAGTTCTTC
j_call: TRBJ2-1; clone_size: few; d_call: TRBD1; v_call: TRBV7-3; cdr3_aa: CASSTLGQGAYNEQFF; cdr3_nt: TGTGCCAGCAGCACCTTGGGACAGGGAGCCTACAATGAGCAGTTCTTC
j_call: TRBJ2-7; clone_size: few; d_call: -; v_call: TRBV5-6; cdr3_aa: CASSLRAQVLYEQYF; cdr3_nt: TGTGCCAGCAGCTTGAGGGCTCAGGTACTATACGAGCAGTACTTC
j_call: TRBJ2-5; clone_size: -; d_call: -; v_call: TRBV5-1; cdr3_aa: CASSPSRPSQETQYF; cdr3_nt: TGCGCCAGCAGCCCCTCCCGGCCCAGTCAAGAGACCCAGTACTTC
j_call: TRBJ2-7; clone_size: few; d_call: -; v_call: TRBV28; cdr3_aa: CASRPGSSYEQYF; cdr3_nt: TGTGCCAGCAGACCAGGGAGCTCCTACGAGCAGTACTTC
j_call: TRBJ2-2; clone_size: -; d_call: TRBD2; v_call: TRBV28; cdr3_aa: CASKLAGPTGELFF; cdr3_nt: TGTGCCAGCAAGTTAGCGGGACCTACCGGGGAGCTGTTTTTT
j_call: TRBJ2-5; clone_size: many; d_call: -; v_call: TRBV7-2; cdr3_aa: CASSLSGWETQYF; cdr3_nt: TGTGCCAGCAGCTTATCAGGGTGGGAGACCCAGTACTTC
j_call: TRBJ2-2; clone_size: few; d_call: -; v_call: TRBV11-3; cdr3_aa: CASSATGPGTGELFF; cdr3_nt: TGTGCCAGCAGCGCCACCGGGCCCGGGACCGGGGAGCTGTTTTTT
j_call: TRBJ2-1; clone_size: many; d_call: -; v_call: TRBV3-1; cdr3_aa: CASSQSLGKGNEQFF; cdr3_nt: TGTGCCAGCAGCCAATCTCTTGGAAAGGGCAATGAGCAGTTCTTC
j_call: TRBJ2-7; clone_size: few; d_call: -; v_call: TRBV29-1; cdr3_aa: CSVVLIRHGSYPYEQYF; cdr3_nt: TGCAGCGTCGTGCTTATCCGCCACGGGAGTTACCCCTACGAGCAGTACTTC
j_call: TRBJ2-6; clone_size: few; d_call: TRBD2; v_call: TRBV3-1; cdr3_aa: CASSLRVLAGLSGANVLTF; cdr3_nt: TGTGCCAGCAGCCTACGGGTCTTAGCGGGCCTCTCTGGGGCCAACGTCCTGACTTTC
j_call: TRBJ1-5; clone_size: -; d_call: TRBD1; v_call: TRBV20-1; cdr3_aa: CSAISGQGFGQPQHF; cdr3_nt: TGCAGTGCAATATCGGGACAGGGGTTTGGTCAGCCCCAGCATTTT
j_call: TRBJ2-3; clone_size: few; d_call: TRBD2; v_call: TRBV10-3; cdr3_aa: CAISLMGLAGVGTDTQYF; cdr3_nt: TGTGCCATCAGCCTGATGGGGCTAGCGGGAGTCGGCACAGATACGCAGTATTTT
j_call: TRBJ2-2; clone_size: many; d_call: -; v_call: TRBV18; cdr3_aa: CASSQLPSGTGELFF; cdr3_nt: TGTGCCAGCTCTCAGCTTCCGTCGGGCACCGGGGAGCTGTTTTTT
j_call: TRBJ2-2; clone_size: -; d_call: TRBD2; v_call: TRBV20-1; cdr3_aa: CSAYPGTSGGGELFF; cdr3_nt: TGCAGTGCTTACCCCGGGACTAGTGGGGGCGGGGAGCTGTTTTTT
j_call: TRBJ2-7; clone_size: few; d_call: TRBD1; v_call: TRBV7-9; cdr3_aa: CASSFPMYGQGPYEQYF; cdr3_nt: TGTGCCAGCAGTTTCCCGATGTACGGACAGGGACCCTACGAGCAGTACTTC
j_call: TRBJ2-3; clone_size: -; d_call: -; v_call: TRBV20-1; cdr3_aa: CSGTGGGTDTQYF; cdr3_nt: TGCAGTGGAACCGGAGGCGGCACAGATACGCAGTATTTT
j_call: TRBJ2-7; clone_size: few; d_call: TRBD1; v_call: TRBV27; cdr3_aa: CASRGQNSYEQYF; cdr3_nt: TGTGCCAGCCGGGGACAGAACTCCTACGAGCAGTACTTC
j_call: TRBJ1-2; clone_size: -; d_call: -; v_call: TRBV7-9; cdr3_aa: CASSFEVAEGGYTF; cdr3_nt: TGTGCCAGCAGCTTTGAGGTAGCCGAGGGTGGCTACACCTTC
j_call: TRBJ2-7; clone_size: many; d_call: -; v_call: TRBV6-1; cdr3_aa: CASSEQGYEQYF; cdr3_nt: TGTGCCAGCAGTGAACAGGGCTACGAGCAGTACTTC
j_call: TRBJ2-2; clone_size: -; d_call: -; v_call: TRBV20-1; cdr3_aa: CCARMGGQNTGELFF; cdr3_nt: TGCTGTGCTAGAATGGGGGGGCAGAACACCGGGGAGCTGTTTTTT
j_call: TRBJ2-7; clone_size: -; d_call: TRBD1; v_call: TRBV6-2/TRBV6-3; cdr3_aa: CASSYGQGVNEQYF; cdr3_nt: TGTGCCAGCAGTTATGGACAGGGGGTTAACGAGCAGTACTTC
j_call: TRBJ2-2; clone_size: many; d_call: TRBD1; v_call: TRBV20-1; cdr3_aa: CSARRDRAGNTGELFF; cdr3_nt: TGCAGTGCTAGACGAGACAGGGCCGGGAACACCGGGGAGCTGTTTTTT
j_call: TRBJ2-7; clone_size: -; d_call: TRBD2; v_call: TRBV7-9; cdr3_aa: CASSPSGTFYEQYF; cdr3_nt: TGTGCCAGCAGCCCTAGCGGGACTTTCTACGAGCAGTACTTC
j_call: TRBJ2-7; clone_size: many; d_call: -; v_call: TRBV14; cdr3_aa: CASSQSRGNEQYF; cdr3_nt: TGTGCCAGCAGCCAATCGAGAGGGAACGAGCAGTACTTC
j_call: TRBJ2-1; clone_size: -; d_call: TRBD1; v_call: TRBV20-1; cdr3_aa: CSAGQGNEQFF; cdr3_nt: TGCAGTGCCGGACAGGGAAATGAGCAGTTCTTC
j_call: TRBJ1-2; clone_size: -; d_call: TRBD1; v_call: TRBV20-1; cdr3_aa: CSERDRRVSYTF; cdr3_nt: TGCAGTGAAAGGGACAGGAGAGTAAGCTACACCTTC
j_call: TRBJ2-7; clone_size: once; d_call: -; v_call: TRBV20-1; cdr3_aa: CSADPRDTSYEQYF; cdr3_nt: TGCAGTGCTGACCCCCGGGACACTTCCTACGAGCAGTACTTC
j_call: TRBJ2-1; clone_size: -; d_call: TRBD1; v_call: TRBV9; cdr3_aa: CASSVEGTGGGEQFF; cdr3_nt: TGTGCCAGCAGCGTAGAAGGGACAGGGGGCGGTGAGCAGTTCTTC
j_call: TRBJ1-1; clone_size: once; d_call: -; v_call: TRBV6-4; cdr3_aa: CASSERGTGQLDEAFF; cdr3_nt: TGTGCCAGCAGTGAACGGGGTACTGGGCAATTGGATGAAGCTTTCTTT
j_call: TRBJ2-1; clone_size: few; d_call: -; v_call: TRBV7-8; cdr3_aa: CASRSGTGSRNNEQFF; cdr3_nt: TGTGCCAGCAGGTCCGGGACGGGCTCCAGGAACAATGAGCAGTTCTTC
j_call: TRBJ2-2; clone_size: -; d_call: TRBD2; v_call: TRBV7-2; cdr3_aa: CASSPMGLEFGELFF; cdr3_nt: TGTGCCAGCAGCCCCATGGGACTAGAATTCGGGGAGCTGTTTTTT
j_call: TRBJ2-1; clone_size: many; d_call: -; v_call: TRBV29-1; cdr3_aa: CSVGDPEQFF; cdr3_nt: TGCAGCGTTGGCGACCCTGAGCAGTTCTTC
j_call: TRBJ2-3; clone_size: few; d_call: -; v_call: TRBV27; cdr3_aa: CASSLSKYTDTQYF; cdr3_nt: TGTGCCAGCAGTTTATCCAAGTATACAGATACGCAGTATTTT
j_call: TRBJ1-4; clone_size: many; d_call: TRBD1; v_call: TRBV20-1; cdr3_aa: CSASGRGTASSKTNEKLFF; cdr3_nt: TGCAGTGCTAGTGGAAGGGGGACAGCCTCCTCCAAAACTAATGAAAAACTGTTTTTT
j_call: TRBJ2-5; clone_size: -; d_call: TRBD2; v_call: TRBV4-3; cdr3_aa: CASSQAGSGSGTQYF; cdr3_nt: TGCGCCAGCAGCCAAGCTGGTAGCGGGAGCGGGACCCAGTACTTC
j_call: TRBJ2-3; clone_size: -; d_call: -; v_call: TRBV19; cdr3_aa: CASRDSSSTDTQYF; cdr3_nt: TGTGCCAGTAGGGATAGCTCAAGCACAGATACGCAGTATTTT
j_call: TRBJ2-1; clone_size: few; d_call: TRBD2; v_call: TRBV10-3; cdr3_aa: CAISEAIAGGSYNEQFF; cdr3_nt: TGTGCCATCAGTGAGGCCATAGCGGGAGGCTCCTACAATGAGCAGTTCTTC
j_call: TRBJ2-2; clone_size: -; d_call: -; v_call: TRBV4-3; cdr3_aa: CASSQEHTANTGELFF; cdr3_nt: TGCGCCAGCAGCCAAGAACATACCGCGAACACCGGGGAGCTGTTTTTT
j_call: TRBJ2-5; clone_size: few; d_call: TRBD2; v_call: TRBV10-3; cdr3_aa: CAIRLAGPEETQYF; cdr3_nt: TGTGCCATCAGACTAGCGGGACCTGAAGAGACCCAGTACTTC
j_call: TRBJ1-5; clone_size: -; d_call: TRBD1; v_call: TRBV5-6; cdr3_aa: CASSLRGRGRRQPQHF; cdr3_nt: TGTGCCAGCAGCTTGCGCGGCAGGGGGCGCAGACAGCCCCAGCATTTT
j_call: TRBJ2-7; clone_size: -; d_call: -; v_call: TRBV11-2; cdr3_aa: CASSKGRITWREAYEQYF; cdr3_nt: TGTGCCAGCAGCAAGGGGCGCATTACTTGGCGGGAAGCCTACGAGCAGTACTTC
j_call: TRBJ2-1; clone_size: -; d_call: TRBD1; v_call: TRBV29-1; cdr3_aa: CSANIPGQGGNEQFF; cdr3_nt: TGCAGCGCCAACATCCCCGGACAGGGGGGGAATGAGCAGTTCTTC
j_call: TRBJ1-1; clone_size: -; d_call: -; v_call: TRBV29-1; cdr3_aa: CSVGTGGTEAFF; cdr3_nt: TGCAGCGTCGGGACGGGAGGCACTGAAGCTTTCTTT
j_call: TRBJ1-1; clone_size: few; d_call: -; v_call: TRBV29-1; cdr3_aa: CSVVWTVEAFF; cdr3_nt: TGCAGCGTTGTGTGGACAGTTGAAGCTTTCTTT
j_call: TRBJ2-7; clone_size: -; d_call: -; v_call: TRBV4-2; cdr3_aa: CASSQEVVGTSYEQYF; cdr3_nt: TGTGCCAGCAGCCAAGAAGTTGTGGGGACTTCCTACGAGCAGTACTTC
j_call: TRBJ2-3; clone_size: few; d_call: -; v_call: TRBV20-1; cdr3_aa: CSAGKEEDTQYF; cdr3_nt: TGCAGTGCAGGTAAAGAGGAAGATACGCAGTATTTT
j_call: TRBJ2-1; clone_size: -; d_call: -; v_call: TRBV6-5; cdr3_aa: CASSYSEGPSYNEQFF; cdr3_nt: TGTGCCAGCAGTTACTCGGAGGGACCGTCCTACAATGAGCAGTTCTTC
j_call: TRBJ2-7; clone_size: many; d_call: TRBD1; v_call: TRBV5-1; cdr3_aa: CASSSQGSGYEQYF; cdr3_nt: TGCGCCAGCAGCTCACAGGGGTCGGGCTACGAGCAGTACTTC
j_call: TRBJ2-1; clone_size: -; d_call: TRBD1; v_call: TRBV6-1; cdr3_aa: CASSPPGQGEIGQFF; cdr3_nt: TGTGCCAGCAGTCCCCCGGGACAGGGGGAAATCGGGCAGTTCTTC
j_call: TRBJ2-7; clone_size: few; d_call: TRBD1; v_call: TRBV6-1; cdr3_aa: CASSAISGQGNRITYEQYF; cdr3_nt: TGTGCCAGCAGTGCCATTTCGGGACAGGGTAATCGGATAACCTACGAGCAGTACTTC
j_call: TRBJ1-3; clone_size: many; d_call: -; v_call: TRBV5-1; cdr3_aa: CASSPNGLGNTIYF; cdr3_nt: TGCGCCAGCAGCCCAAATGGGCTCGGAAACACCATATATTTT